The entry below gives a single T cell receptor beta chain sequence along with its context. This sample is drawn from a study of blood T cell repertoires in COVID-19. At the level of the study: Sites in the United States, Italy and Spain provided acute and convalescent COVID-19 samples. T cells, B-cell-depleted T cells, or PBMCs supplied cDNA or gDNA.

Trimming removed 1 base from V and 8 bases from J, with 6 bases in between. The CDR3 has 12 residues. Germline assignment: CDR1 KGHDR and CDR2 SFDVKD. In the source study's methods: Reference gene primer amplification yielded estimated nucleated cell counts. Here immunoSEQ multiplex PCR was the method, and the copy in TCRdb shows in-frame clones only, minus some. V and J calls and clone size follow that table, whereas D and trimming were derived from the DNA. The sample has almost 30,000 clones, roughly nine tenths seen once. This clonotype was sampled from a human donor in a cohort sampled during active COVID-19. The source material was peripheral blood. V gene TRBV24-1 combines with J gene TRBJ2-3, with a weak D call TRBD2 (5 bases). For the CDR3, the DNA is TGTGCCACCAGTGATTTTGCGGGTACGCAGTATTTT. Its translation: CATSDFAGTQYF.